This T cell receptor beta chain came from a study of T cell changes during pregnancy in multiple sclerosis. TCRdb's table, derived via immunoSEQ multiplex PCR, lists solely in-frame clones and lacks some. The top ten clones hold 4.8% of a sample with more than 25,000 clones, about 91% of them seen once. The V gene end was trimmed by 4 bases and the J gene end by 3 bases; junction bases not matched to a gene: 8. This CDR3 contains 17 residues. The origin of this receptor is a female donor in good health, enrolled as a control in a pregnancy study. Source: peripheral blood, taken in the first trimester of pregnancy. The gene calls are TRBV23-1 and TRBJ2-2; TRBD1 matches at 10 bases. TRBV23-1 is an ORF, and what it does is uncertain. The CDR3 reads CASSPTDGTGDTGELFF. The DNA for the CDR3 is TGCGCCAGCAGTCCCACGGATGGGACAGGGGACACCGGGGAGCTGTTTTTT.